The T cell receptor beta chain described here comes from a study of T-cell memory formation after mild COVID-19. Across the whole study: TCR clusters showed largely donor specificity. Study findings and constraints: CD8+ contracting clones occupied EMRA, while CD4+ ones occupied mainly CM and EM. Within pre-infection memory, some responding clones were found, suggesting cross-reactive memory joined. Clones from the second wave (peaking day 37) had unconfirmed SARS-CoV-2 specificity.

As to this clonotype: What it recognizes is unknown.

MiXCR was run by TCRdb on the 5' RACE reads, yielding one entry per CDR3 protein. The sample has thousands of distinct CDR3 sequences, approximately 52% seen once. The CDR3 has 17 amino acids. CDR1 is SGHAT, CDR2 FQNNGV, per germline. The V gene end was trimmed by 4 bases and the J gene end by 3 bases; junction bases not matched to a gene: 13. The chain combines TRBV11-2 with TRBJ1-1, with 8 nucleotides matching TRBD1. This TCR derives from an adult who had mild COVID-19 (a few samples of this study predate the infection). Cell type and time point are not known. Sequenced: PBMCs or a T cell subset sorted from them (not recorded which). Written as DNA, the CDR3 is TGTGCCAGCAGCTCATACGCCAGCAGGGGGCTCTACACTGAAGCTTTCTTT. It is translated as CASSSYASRGLYTEAFF. Together with reference TRBV11-2 and TRBJ1-1, the CDR3 gives the full variable domain: EAGVAQSPRYKIIEKRQSVAFWCNPISGHATLYWYQQILGQGPKLLIQFQNNGVVDDSQLPKDRFSAERLKGVDSTLKIQPAKLEDSAVYLCASSSYASRGLYTEAFFGQGTRLTVV.